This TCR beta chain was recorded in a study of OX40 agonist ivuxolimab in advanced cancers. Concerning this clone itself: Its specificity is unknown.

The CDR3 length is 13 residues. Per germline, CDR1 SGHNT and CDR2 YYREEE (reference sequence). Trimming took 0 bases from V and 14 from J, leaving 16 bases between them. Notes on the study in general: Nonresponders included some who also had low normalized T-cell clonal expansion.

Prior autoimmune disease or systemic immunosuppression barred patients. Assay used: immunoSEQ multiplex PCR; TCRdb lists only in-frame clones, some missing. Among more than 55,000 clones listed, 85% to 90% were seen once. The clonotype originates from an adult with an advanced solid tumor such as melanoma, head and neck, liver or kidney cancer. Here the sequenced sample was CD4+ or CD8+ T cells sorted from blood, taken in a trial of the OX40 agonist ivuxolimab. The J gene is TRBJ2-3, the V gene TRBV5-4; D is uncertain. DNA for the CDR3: TGTGCCAGCAGCTTGGACTTTCTTACTATAGTGTATTTT. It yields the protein CASSLDFLTIVYF.